This T cell receptor (beta chain) emerged from a study of beta chain features in type 1 diabetes. Study results and caveats: Researchers report that Type 1 diabetes patients had moderately but significantly shorter TCRB CDR3s across all four CD4+ subsets.

This clone was seen a handful of times. The antigen is unknown. The CDR3 sequence is 15 residues long. Trimming stripped 11 bases from V and 4 bases from J, with 22 bases between. Per germline, CDR1 MDHEN and CDR2 SYDVKM. Expressed TCRB transcripts were sequenced because the isolated RNA had all been reverse transcribed beforehand. The table came from immunoSEQ multiplex PCR; TCRdb's copy has only in-frame clones and leaves some out. The sample lists 200,000 to 300,000 clones, about a tenth occurring once. Material for sequencing was naive CD4+ T cells from blood. V usage is TRBV28 and J usage is TRBJ2-3; D is unresolved. The TCR sequence derives from a man in his thirties or forties with type 1 diabetes. The CDR3 reads CAPHSRPPRADTQYF. The CDR3 DNA reads as TGTGCCCCTCATTCCAGACCACCACGGGCAGATACGCAGTATTTT.